The 26 T cell receptor beta chains listed next were all sequenced from one sample in a study of blood T cell repertoires in COVID-19. Assay: immunoSEQ multiplex PCR; the TCRdb copy retains only in-frame clones and omits some. The data show over 400,000 clones, around 90% seen once. Sequencing used peripheral blood. These receptors were collected from a woman between 45 and 65 years old with COVID-19, enrolled during active disease.

The chain employs TRBV3-1 (or the pseudogene TRBV3-2) and TRBJ1-1; D gene unclear. The CDR3 is 13 amino acids. V dropped 1 base and J dropped 4 bases, with 7 bases sitting between them. Germline loops: CDR1 LGHDT, CDR2 YNNKEL (reference sequence). CDR3 nucleotide sequence: TGTGCCAGCAGCCAAGTCGGTATCACTGAAGCTTTCTTT. Encoded protein: CASSQVGITEAFF.

The gene calls are TRBV7-2 and TRBJ1-5; no clear D gene. Germline V gene data show CDR1 as SGHTA and CDR2 as FQGNSA. This CDR3 is built from 16 residues. V was pared by 1 base and J by 0 bases, with 10 bases between. The CDR3 DNA follows: TGTGCCAGCAGCTTAGGAGACAACAATAGCAATCAGCCCCAGCATTTT. It is translated as CASSLGDNNSNQPQHF.

The chain combines TRBV2 with TRBJ1-3; TRBD1 matches at 7 bases. Germline lookup yields CDR1 SNHLY and CDR2 FYNNEI. Losses at the gene ends were 4 bases for V and 0 bases for J; bases not matched to a gene: 9. The CDR3 totals 17 residues. The CDR3 loop is CASSGRDRLNSGNTIYF. The CDR3 DNA sequence: TGTGCCAGCAGTGGTCGGGACAGACTGAACTCTGGAAACACCATATATTTT. Full variable domain (missing parts from reference TRBV2 and TRBJ1-3): EPEVTQTPSHQVTQMGQEVILRCVPISNHLYFYWYRQILGQKVEFLVSFYNNEISEKSEIFDDQFSVERPDGSNFTLKIRSTKLEDSAMYFCASSGRDRLNSGNTIYFGEGSWLTVV.

This sequence joins TRBV5-4 and TRBJ2-1, with 9 bases that match TRBD1. The V gene end was trimmed by 4 bases and the J gene end by 3 bases; junction bases not matched to a gene: 17. This CDR3 contains 19 residues. CDR1 is SGHNT and CDR2 is YYREEE in the germline V gene (reference sequence). The CDR3 protein is CASSPRDREKGAFYNEQFF. Written as DNA, the CDR3 is TGTGCCAGCAGCCCAAGGGACAGGGAGAAGGGGGCTTTCTACAATGAGCAGTTCTTC.

The chain uses TRBV5-6 and TRBJ1-2; 8 bases map to TRBD1. Germline V CDR1 and CDR2: SGHDT, YYEEEE. The CDR3 has 14 amino acids. Unmatched junction bases numbered 11, after V lost 6 bases and J lost 7 bases. CDR3 in DNA: TGTGCCAGCACCTATGGACAGGGCCTTAGTGGCTACACCTTC. It specifies CASTYGQGLSGYTF.

V usage is TRBV28 and J usage is TRBJ1-2, with D maybe TRBD1 (6 bases). The CDR3 loop spans 13 amino acids. V was trimmed by 2 bases and J by 4 bases, leaving 8 bases between them. Germline values: CDR1 MDHEN, CDR2 SYDVKM. The CDR3 here is CASSLAQGYGYTF. CDR3 sequence (DNA): TGTGCCAGCAGTTTAGCACAGGGCTATGGCTACACCTTC.

DNA for the CDR3: TGTGCCACCAGTGATGCCTCGGGTGCAACTAATGAAAAACTGTTTTTT. Translated, it gives CATSDASGATNEKLFF. V and J are TRBV24-1 and TRBJ1-4; D uncertain. This CDR3 region has 16 residues. The ends were cut back, 3 bases at V and 0 bases at J, with 10 bases in the middle. Germline V gene sequence: CDR1 KGHDR, CDR2 SFDVKD.

The genes are TRBV19 and TRBJ1-3; D not certain. Trimming removed 5 bases at V and 2 bases at J, with 13 bases between. Germline V gene lookup returns CDR1 LNHDA and CDR2 SQIVND (reference sequence). This CDR3 has 15 amino acids. CDR3 sequence reads: CASSPTSGAGNTIYF. CDR3 DNA: TGTGCCAGTAGTCCAACCTCAGGCGCTGGAAACACCATATATTTT. The complete variable domain, with remaining parts taken from reference TRBV19 and TRBJ1-3, reads DGGITQSPKYLFRKEGQNVTLSCEQNLNHDAMYWYRQDPGQGLRLIYYSQIVNDFQKGDIAEGYSVSREKKESFPLTVTSAQKNPTAFYLCASSPTSGAGNTIYFGEGSWLTVV.

The J gene is TRBJ1-2, the V gene TRBV6-5; D is perhaps TRBD1 (5 bases). The CDR3 loop spans 15 amino acids. Trimming pared 4 bases from V and 4 bases from J, leaving 16 bases between. Looked up from germline, CDR1 is MNHEY and CDR2 is SVGAGI. CDR3 bases: TGTGCCAGCAGTTCCACCCCCCCAGGGCTCTATGGCTACACCTTC. Amino acids: CASSSTPPGLYGYTF.

The chain recombines TRBV6-5 with TRBJ1-3, with D possibly matching TRBD1 (5 bases). V was shortened by 2 bases and J by 8 bases, with 13 bases between the two germline ends. Germline loops: CDR1 MNHEY, CDR2 SVGAGI. CDR3 length equals 14 residues. Here the CDR3 reads CASSYATGSHTIYF. CDR3 sequence (DNA): TGTGCCAGCAGTTACGCCACAGGATCTCACACCATATATTTT.

The V call is TRBV30, the J call TRBJ1-1; 7 bases agree with TRBD1. Losses at the gene ends were 3 bases for V and 5 bases for J; bases not matched to a gene: 12. CDR3 size: 15 residues. Germline V gene lookup returns CDR1 GTSNPN and CDR2 SVGIG (reference sequence). The CDR3 nucleotides read TGTGCCTGGAGACGACAGGGCGCCGAAAGGACTGAAGCTTTCTTT. Residues: CAWRRQGAERTEAFF.

This clone came up once. The chain is built from TRBV3-1 (or the pseudogene TRBV3-2) and TRBJ2-2, with D maybe TRBD2 (5 bases). Trimming left V 0 bases short and J 8 bases short, with 13 bases between. Looked up from germline, CDR1 is LGHDT and CDR2 is YNNKEL (reference sequence). CDR3 length equals 15 residues. CDR3 in amino acids: CASSQDPDGGGELFF. The DNA for the CDR3 is TGTGCCAGCAGCCAAGATCCTGACGGCGGGGGGGAGCTGTTTTTT.

This sequence joins TRBV6-5 and TRBJ2-7; D uncertain. Germline V CDR1 and CDR2: MNHEY, SVGAGI. The CDR3 totals 15 residues. Trimming removed 8 bases at V and 0 bases at J, with 17 bases between. CDR3 sequence: CASGLTAGSSYEQYF. The DNA of the CDR3 is TGTGCCAGCGGATTAACTGCAGGTAGCTCCTACGAGCAGTACTTC.

The chain joins TRBV27 to TRBJ2-7; TRBD1 is a possible D gene (6 bases). Germline V gene lookup returns CDR1 MNHEY and CDR2 SMNVEV (reference sequence). This CDR3 comprises 15 residues. V lost 5 bases and J lost 5, with 19 bases in between. CDR3 sequence: CASSPRTVNLHEQYF. The DNA for the CDR3 is TGTGCCAGCAGTCCCCGGACAGTGAACCTCCACGAGCAGTACTTC.

V gene TRBV24-1 combines with J gene TRBJ2-6; tentative D call: TRBD1 (6 bases). V dropped 7 bases and J dropped 0 bases, with 21 bases sitting between them. The CDR3 is 19 residues long. Germline loops: CDR1 KGHDR, CDR2 SFDVKD. The CDR3 DNA is TGTGCCACCAGGGGGATGGAGGACAGTAGTTCCTCTGGGGCCAACGTCCTGACTTTC. Translation gives CATRGMEDSSSSGANVLTF.

This chain connects TRBV11-2 to TRBJ2-1; 13 bases map to TRBD2. V trimming: 4 bases; J trimming: 5 bases; junction bases outside the gene matches: 5. This CDR3 has 16 amino acids. The V gene's germline CDR1 is SGHAT and CDR2 FQNNGV. The CDR3 sequence is CASSSWTSGGHNEQFF. CDR3 bases: TGTGCCAGCAGCTCCTGGACTAGCGGGGGACACAATGAGCAGTTCTTC.

The CDR3 DNA sequence: TGTGCCAGCAGTGAGAGGGAGAATTCACCCCTCCACTTT. Translation: CASSERENSPLHF. This chain connects TRBV27 to TRBJ1-6; D is ambiguous. The CDR3 sequence is 13 residues long. The V and J ends lost 5 bases and 7 bases respectively, with 9 bases between them. Germline lookup yields CDR1 MNHEY and CDR2 SMNVEV (reference sequence).

The chain carries TRBV6-6 and TRBJ1-4, with TRBD1 matching over 7 bases. CDR1 is MNHNY and CDR2 is SVGAGI in the germline V gene (reference sequence). CDR3 length: 17 residues. V lost 5 bases, J lost 0 bases, and 9 bases stayed unmatched. CDR3 loop: CASSRSGTAATNEKLFF. The CDR3 DNA sequence: TGTGCCAGCAGTCGTTCCGGGACAGCTGCAACTAATGAAAAACTGTTTTTT.

The rearrangement links TRBV18 to TRBJ1-6; TRBD1 matches at 11 bases. The CDR3 is 17 residues long. Germline assignment: CDR1 KGHSH and CDR2 LQKENI. V lost 2 bases to trimming and J lost 3 bases; unmatched junction nucleotides: 3. The CDR3 DNA follows: TGTGCCAGCTCACCATCCGGGACAGGGGGCTATAATTCACCCCTCCACTTT. Residues: CASSPSGTGGYNSPLHF.

To note about this clone: Different DNA sequences within this sample yield the same CDR3. The rearrangement uses TRBV5-1 and TRBJ1-1, with D unclear. Trimming took off 0 bases at V and 0 bases at J, with 3 bases between the two ends. The CDR3 consists of 13 residues. Looked up from germline, CDR1 is SGHRS and CDR2 is YFSETQ. Here the CDR3 DNA reads TGCGCCAGCAGCTTGGACTTGAACACTGAAGCTTTCTTT. This translates into CASSLDLNTEAFF.

The chain employs TRBV24-1 and TRBJ2-2, with a possible D match to TRBD1 (6 bases). Trimming pared 0 bases from V and 2 bases from J, leaving 9 bases between. Germline values: CDR1 KGHDR, CDR2 SFDVKD. The length of the CDR3 is 16 residues. CDR3 residues: CATSDLGGANTGELFF. The DNA of the CDR3 is TGTGCCACCAGTGATTTGGGGGGCGCCAACACCGGGGAGCTGTTTTTT.

V gene TRBV7-7 combines with J gene TRBJ2-5, with D possibly TRBD2 on 5 matching bases. Germline CDR1 is SSHAT and CDR2 is FNYEAQ (reference sequence). Trimming removed 6 bases at V and 4 bases at J, with 18 bases between. The CDR3 runs 15 residues. For the CDR3, the DNA is TGTGCCAGCAGTCCCATCCGGCTAGCCCCAGAGACCCAGTACTTC. Encoded protein: CASSPIRLAPETQYF. Using reference TRBV7-7 and TRBJ2-5 for the parts outside the CDR3, the full variable domain is GAGVSQSPRYKVTKRGQDVTLRCDPISSHATLYWYQQALGQGPEFLTYFNYEAQPDKSGLPSDRFSAERPEGSISTLTIQRTEQRDSAMYRCASSPIRLAPETQYFGPGTRLLVL.

The rearrangement links TRBV9 to TRBJ2-1; 9 bases match TRBD1. CDR1 and CDR2 from the germline V gene are SGDLS and YYNGEE. CDR3 length: 16 residues. The V segment lost 4 bases and the J segment 4 bases; nucleotides outside the gene matches: 9. DNA of the CDR3: TGTGCCAGCAGCACTCCGGGGGACAGGGCGTACAATGAGCAGTTCTTC. Translating it yields CASSTPGDRAYNEQFF.

The V and J genes are TRBV6-5 and TRBJ2-7, with 7 nucleotides matching TRBD2. CDR3 length equals 12 residues. The germline V gene encodes CDR1 MNHEY and CDR2 SVGAGI. V shed 5 bases and J 7 bases; nucleotides not matched to a gene: 5. CDR3 protein: CASSPGGFEQYF. The DNA of the CDR3 is TGTGCCAGCAGTCCGGGGGGATTTGAGCAGTACTTC.

V gene TRBV3-1 (or the pseudogene TRBV3-2) combines with J gene TRBJ1-1; D unclear. Germline loops: CDR1 LGHDT, CDR2 YNNKEL (reference sequence). This CDR3 region has 11 residues. With 0 bases removed from V and 7 bases from J, the gap between germline ends came to 3 bases. The CDR3 sequence is CASSQDLEAFF. DNA of the CDR3: TGTGCCAGCAGCCAAGATCTTGAAGCTTTCTTT.

The chain is built from TRBV5-4 and TRBJ1-4, with D tentatively TRBD1 (5 bases). In germline, CDR1 is SGHNT, CDR2 YYREEE (reference sequence). Trimming left V 0 bases short and J 5 bases short, with 8 bases between. The CDR3 is 14 residues long. The CDR3 bases are TGTGCCAGCAGCTTGGGACAGCTCAATGAAAAACTGTTTTTT. It is translated as CASSLGQLNEKLFF.